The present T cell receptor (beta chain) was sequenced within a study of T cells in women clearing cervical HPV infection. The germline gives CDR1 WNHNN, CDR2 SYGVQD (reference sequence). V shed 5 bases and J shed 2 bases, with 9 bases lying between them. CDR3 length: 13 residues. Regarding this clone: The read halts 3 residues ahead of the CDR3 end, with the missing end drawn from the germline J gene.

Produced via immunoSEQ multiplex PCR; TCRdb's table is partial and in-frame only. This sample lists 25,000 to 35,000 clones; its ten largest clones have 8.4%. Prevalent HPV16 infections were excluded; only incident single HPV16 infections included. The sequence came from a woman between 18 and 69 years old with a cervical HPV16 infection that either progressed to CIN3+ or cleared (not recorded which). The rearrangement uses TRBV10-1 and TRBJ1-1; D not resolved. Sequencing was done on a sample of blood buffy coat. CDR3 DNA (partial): TGCGCCAGCAGTCCTCAGAGAAACACTGAA. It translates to CASSPQRNTE. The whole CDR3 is CASSPQRNTEAFF.